This TCR beta chain is drawn from a study of graft-versus-host responses after intestinal transplantation (dated by TCRdb to the early 2020s). Some background on the complete study: The transplants that recipients got were multivisceral, liver-intestinal, or isolated intestinal. All recipients received anti-thymocyte globulin induction followed by maintenance tacrolimus and steroids for around three years. Graft-versus-host and host-versus-graft alloreactive T cell clones were tracked in the graft, circulation and bone marrow after intestinal transplantation using bulk TCR-beta CDR3 sequencing. Alloreactive clones were identified by sequencing pre-transplant mixed lymphocyte reaction products and comparing these products with unstimulated pre-transplant donor and recipient T cells. Of the roughly 25 intestinal transplant recipients enrolled in the cohort, one of whom was a retransplant, a few patients without pretransplant specimens were excluded. A peak of at least 4% donor T cells among recipient peripheral blood mononuclear cells was the definition used for donor T cell macrochimerism. Rather than going through the commercial service, samples from a few later patients were sequenced in-house on an Illumina MiSeq and processed with MiXCR. General study outcomes and caveats: Early after transplant, declines in HvG clones were associated with peak levels of circulating GvH clones. Patients with donor T cell macrochimerism had high GvH to HvG T cell clonal ratios in their allografts. The relatively low number and heterogeneity of intestinal transplant patients limited the conclusions. GvH clones were found in recipient bone marrow, and some of the GvH clones appeared earlier in ileal mucosa or blood, which is consistent with an intestinal mucosal origin.

Library preparation employed the immunoSEQ multiplex PCR assay. High-throughput TCR-beta CDR3 sequencing of genomic DNA from most patients was performed by Adaptive Biotechnologies. The paper's processing steps were these. Adaptive's ImmunoSEQ software supplied the TCR sequencing data for 15 to 20 patients, while MiXCR and VDJtools were used to process a few other patients. CDR3 nucleotide sequences shared between donor and recipient were removed because their origin could not be assigned. To be classed as alloreactive, a clone needed at least 2-fold expansion over unstimulated cells and a minimum CFSE-low frequency of 0.002% (template counts) or 0.001% (read counts). Mappable clones were those detected in sequenced pre-transplant spleen, lymph node, or MLR CFSE-low populations of the donor or recipient. The cumulative frequency of alloreactive clones was calculated as a percentage of all sequences, weighted by copy number. TCRdb re-hosts the immuneACCESS table, in-frame sequences only. Its copies lack some clones; in the studies checked, an unresolved V gene accounts for under half of them, and the cause for the rest is not known. That table supplies the V and J calls and clone size; D and trimming were determined from the DNA. Recorded for this sample are about 40,000 clones; more than 80% of them occurred a single time. Clones ranked in the top ten supply 2% to 2.5% of the sample.

The CDR3 holds 15 amino acids from the cysteine to the phenylalanine. Only the CDR3 part of the read is kept: 45 bases, read in frame from the first base. V is cut by 2 bases and J by 2 bases, and the space between the germline ends is 12 bases. Based on the germline V gene, the CDR1 and CDR2 sequences are MNHEY and SVGAGI. In regard to this clone: Its antigen target is currently unknown. No clone much larger than this one lies a single base away; base qualities are absent.

In the first month after transplant, blood samples were collected up to 4 times, and after that at least monthly when available. This chain joins TRBV6-5 to TRBJ1-2, and the D gene may be TRBD1, 6 bases matching. The receptor was isolated from a human patient who received an intestinal transplant, so some T cells may come from the graft donor. This specimen consisted of PBMCs, obtained approximately 320 days after intestinal transplant. CDR3 reads: CASSYRGGWNYGYTF. The bases are TGTGCCAGCAGTTACAGAGGGGGTTGGAACTATGGCTACACCTTC.